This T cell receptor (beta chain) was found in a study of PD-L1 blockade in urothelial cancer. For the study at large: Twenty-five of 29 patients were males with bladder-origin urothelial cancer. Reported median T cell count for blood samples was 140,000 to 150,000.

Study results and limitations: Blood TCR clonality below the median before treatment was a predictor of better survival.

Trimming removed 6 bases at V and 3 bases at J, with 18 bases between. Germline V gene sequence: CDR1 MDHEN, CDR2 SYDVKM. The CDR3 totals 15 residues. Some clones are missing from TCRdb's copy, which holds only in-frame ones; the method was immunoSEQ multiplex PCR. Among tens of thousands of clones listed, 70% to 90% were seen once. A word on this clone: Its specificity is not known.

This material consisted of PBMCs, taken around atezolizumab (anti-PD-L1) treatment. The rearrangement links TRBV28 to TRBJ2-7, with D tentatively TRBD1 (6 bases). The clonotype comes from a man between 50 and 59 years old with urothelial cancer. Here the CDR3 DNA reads TGTGCCAGCAGACGGCGGGCAGGGGTGTACTACGAGCAGTACTTC. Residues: CASRRRAGVYYEQYF.